The 21 T cell receptor beta chains given below trace back to one sample, sequenced in a study of blood T cell repertoires in COVID-19. The repertoire was sequenced with immunoSEQ multiplex PCR; TCRdb's copy has only in-frame clones and lacks some. This repertoire shows about 150,000 clones, about 85% found once; its top ten account for over 0.55%. The specimen was peripheral blood. Receptor source: a man aged 55 to 70 with COVID-19, enrolled during active disease.

V gene TRBV19 combines with J gene TRBJ1-4; a weak D match, TRBD1 (5 bases). V lost 10 bases, J lost 4 bases, and 19 bases lay in between. The CDR3 consists of 15 residues. Germline assignment: CDR1 LNHDA and CDR2 SQIVND (reference sequence). The CDR3 protein is CATRSLGQGNEKLFF. CDR3 nucleotide sequence: TGTGCCACCCGCTCGTTAGGTCAGGGTAATGAAAAACTGTTTTTT.

This chain connects TRBV4-3 to TRBJ2-1; 8 positions match TRBD2. Germline-derived CDR1 and CDR2 are LGHNA and YSLEER. The V gene end was trimmed by 3 bases and the J gene end by 0 bases; junction bases not matched to a gene: 7. The CDR3 contains 17 residues. The CDR3 here is CASSQGIGGASYNEQFF. Here the CDR3 DNA reads TGCGCCAGCAGCCAGGGTATCGGGGGGGCCTCCTACAATGAGCAGTTCTTC.

The chain combines TRBV7-9 with TRBJ2-1; weak D call: TRBD2 (5 bases). The CDR3 length is 14 residues. Trimming left V 5 bases short and J 3 bases short, with 11 bases between. In germline, CDR1 is SEHNR, CDR2 FQNEAQ (reference sequence). CDR3 sequence reads: CASSPFTSYNEQFF. The CDR3 nucleotides read TGTGCCAGCAGCCCCTTCACTAGCTACAATGAGCAGTTCTTC. The variable domain in full, with the rest retrieved from reference TRBV7-9 and TRBJ2-1, is DTGVSQNPRHKITKRGQNVTFRCDPISEHNRLYWYRQTLGQGPEFLTYFQNEAQLEKSRLLSDRFSAERPKGSFSTLEIQRTEQGDSAMYLCASSPFTSYNEQFFGPGTRLTVL.

The gene calls are TRBV27 and TRBJ1-3; D is ambiguous. Germline V gene lookup returns CDR1 MNHEY and CDR2 SMNVEV (reference sequence). The CDR3 extends over 15 amino acids. V lost 3 bases and J 4 bases, leaving 13 bases between the germline ends. The CDR3 reads CASSFAAGGGNTIYF. The CDR3 DNA reads as TGTGCCAGCAGTTTCGCCGCCGGAGGGGGAAACACCATATATTTT.

This chain joins TRBV7-2 and TRBJ2-7; D is perhaps TRBD2 (5 bases). Per the germline V gene, CDR1 is SGHTA and CDR2 is FQGNSA. The CDR3 is 15 residues long. V was pared by 0 bases and J by 3 bases, with 12 bases between. CDR3 in amino acids: CASSLAPNGVYEQYF. The CDR3 nucleotides are TGTGCCAGCAGCTTAGCACCCAACGGGGTCTACGAGCAGTACTTC. The full variable domain, with the rest looked up from reference TRBV7-2 and TRBJ2-7, is GAGVSQSPSNKVTEKGKDVELRCDPISGHTALYWYRQSLGQGLEFLIYFQGNSAPDKSGLPSDRFSAERTGGSVSTLTIQRTQQEDSAVYLCASSLAPNGVYEQYFGPGTRLTVT.

The chain carries TRBV6-4 and TRBJ1-1, with TRBD1 matching over 7 bases. V gave up 6 bases and J gave up 2 bases; unmatched junction bases: 6. The CDR3 consists of 14 residues. Germline-derived CDR1 and CDR2 are MRHNA and SNTAGT. CDR3 amino acids: CASSVDRTNTEAFF. CDR3 coding DNA: TGTGCCAGCAGCGTGGACAGGACCAACACTGAAGCTTTCTTT.

V and J are TRBV27 and TRBJ1-2, with D perhaps TRBD1 (6 bases). The CDR3 is 15 amino acids. Trimming pared 5 bases from V and 8 bases from J, leaving 21 bases between. Germline V gene sequence: CDR1 MNHEY, CDR2 SMNVEV (reference sequence). The CDR3 loop is CASSKRQQGMRGYTF. The CDR3 nucleotides are TGTGCCAGCAGTAAAAGGCAACAGGGAATGAGGGGCTACACCTTC.

This clone was observed once. V gene TRBV15 combines with J gene TRBJ2-5; 11 bases fit TRBD2. J lost 4 bases, V lost 1 base, and 5 bases had no gene match. The CDR3 spans 16 residues. Germline CDR1 and CDR2: LNHNV and YYDKDF (reference sequence). The CDR3 is CATSRGTSGGLETQYF. As DNA, the CDR3 is TGTGCCACCAGCAGAGGCACTAGCGGGGGATTAGAGACCCAGTACTTC.

This chain uses TRBV7-2 with TRBJ2-7, with D possibly matching TRBD1 (5 bases). CDR3 size: 15 residues. CDR1 SGHTA and CDR2 FQGNSA come from the germline V gene. V shed 1 base and J shed 6 bases, with 16 bases lying between them. The CDR3 DNA sequence: TGTGCCAGCAGCTTAGTCTGGCGGCAGGGCAGCGAGCAGTACTTC. Its protein product is CASSLVWRQGSEQYF.

The chain uses TRBV7-3 and TRBJ2-7, with a tentative D call TRBD2 (5 bases). The length of the CDR3 is 14 residues. The germline V gene has CDR1 SGHTA and CDR2 FQGTGA. The V end lost 1 base, the J end lost 0 bases, and 7 bases lay between the germline ends. CDR3 residues: CASSLSSDSYEQYF. The CDR3 nucleotides read TGTGCCAGCAGCTTAAGTAGCGACTCCTACGAGCAGTACTTC.

The gene calls are TRBV27 and TRBJ1-2; no clear D gene. V dropped 5 bases and J dropped 0 bases, with 13 bases sitting between them. From germline, CDR1 is MNHEY and CDR2 SMNVEV (reference sequence). The CDR3 extends over 15 amino acids. CDR3 loop: CASSGGRSANYGYTF. CDR3 nucleotide sequence: TGTGCCAGCAGTGGAGGGAGGTCAGCTAACTATGGCTACACCTTC.

The rearrangement uses TRBV5-1 and TRBJ2-3; tentatively, D is TRBD2 (6 bases). Per germline, CDR1 SGHRS and CDR2 YFSETQ. V lost 2 bases to trimming and J lost 0 bases, with 22 bases between them. The CDR3 covers 19 residues. CDR3: CASSFALAGPYSSTDTQYF. CDR3 coding DNA: TGCGCCAGCAGCTTCGCTCTGGCGGGACCATACTCTAGCACAGATACGCAGTATTTT.

The chain combines TRBV9 with TRBJ2-4; TRBD1 is a possible D gene (5 bases). The CDR3 covers 15 residues. The germline V gene encodes CDR1 SGDLS and CDR2 YYNGEE. Trimming removed 4 bases at V and 0 bases at J, with 11 bases between. The CDR3 DNA is TGTGCCAGCAGCCTCGGACACTTAGCCAAAAACATTCAGTACTTC. Encoded protein: CASSLGHLAKNIQYF.

This rearrangement joins TRBV10-3 to TRBJ2-2; 9 bases map to TRBD1. The CDR3 is made up of 15 amino acids. The trim removed 4 bases at V and 6 bases at J, leaving 6 bases unmatched. In germline, CDR1 is ENHRY, CDR2 SYGVKD. CDR3 residues: CAISASTGGPGELFF. In nucleotides, the CDR3 is TGTGCCATCAGTGCCTCGACAGGGGGTCCCGGGGAGCTGTTTTTT.

V is TRBV5-4 and J is TRBJ2-7; 10 positions agree with TRBD2. The CDR3 contains 15 residues. Germline lookup yields CDR1 SGHNT and CDR2 YYREEE (reference sequence). Losses at the gene ends were 2 bases for V and 4 bases for J; bases not matched to a gene: 6. This CDR3 is CASSLASSGSYEQYF. CDR3 in DNA: TGTGCCAGCAGCTTAGCATCTAGCGGGAGTTACGAGCAGTACTTC.

This clone was observed a single time. The gene calls are TRBV7-3 and TRBJ1-6, with 9 nucleotides matching TRBD1. Germline CDR1 is SGHTA and CDR2 is FQGTGA. There are 15 residues in the CDR3. V was clipped by 0 bases and J by 10 bases; unmatched bases: 4. CDR3 residues: CASSLTGTGKSPLHF. DNA for the CDR3: TGTGCCAGCAGCTTAACAGGGACAGGGAAATCACCCCTCCACTTT.

This chain links TRBV19 with TRBJ1-6; tentative D call: TRBD1 (6 bases). Germline-derived CDR1 and CDR2 are LNHDA and SQIVND (reference sequence). CDR3 size: 15 residues. The ends were cut back, 4 bases at V and 6 bases at J, with 13 bases in the middle. CDR3 bases: TGTGCCAGTAGTACAGGACAGCGTACTAATTCACCCCTCCACTTT. It specifies CASSTGQRTNSPLHF.

This rearrangement joins TRBV6-1 to TRBJ1-5, with D possibly being TRBD1 (5 bases). Germline-derived CDR1 and CDR2 are MNHNS and SASEGT. The CDR3 loop spans 17 amino acids. With 3 bases removed from V and 0 bases from J, the gap between germline ends came to 15 bases. The CDR3 region is CASSDLKTESSNQPQHF. The DNA of the CDR3 is TGTGCCAGCAGTGACTTAAAGACAGAAAGTAGCAATCAGCCCCAGCATTTT.

This clone was seen only a few times. The chain combines TRBV6-1 with TRBJ2-7; D is possibly TRBD1 (6 bases). CDR1 and CDR2 (germline): MNHNS, SASEGT. The V end was cut by 3 bases, the J end by 6 bases, with 21 bases between. This CDR3 contains 16 residues. In DNA form, the CDR3 reads TGTGCCAGCAGTGACCAAAACCGGGACACCCGGCGCGAGCAGTACTTC. Translated: CASSDQNRDTRREQYF.

This chain uses TRBV24-1 with TRBJ2-1, with 9 bases that match TRBD2. Germline-derived CDR1 and CDR2 are KGHDR and SFDVKD. The ends lost 4 bases at V and 3 bases at J; junction bases unmatched: 3. This CDR3 has 15 amino acids. CDR3 sequence reads: CATSEWTSDYNEQFF. In nucleotides, the CDR3 is TGTGCCACCAGTGAATGGACTAGCGACTACAATGAGCAGTTCTTC.

This rearrangement joins TRBV18 to TRBJ1-5; 8 nucleotides align to TRBD1. The CDR3 consists of 16 residues. Per germline, CDR1 KGHSH and CDR2 LQKENI. V lost 5 bases, J lost 3 bases, and 9 bases stayed unmatched. CDR3 protein: CASSSGQGGYNQPQHF. In nucleotides, the CDR3 is TGTGCCAGCTCATCTGGACAGGGAGGTTACAATCAGCCCCAGCATTTT.